Below, 30 T cell receptor beta chains from the same sample are listed, as sequenced in a study of CD4+ T cells in melanoma. The assay was immunoSEQ multiplex PCR, and TCRdb's table has in-frame clones only and misses some. The table includes 120,000 to 150,000 clones, roughly 91% detected once. The receptor set was obtained from a human donor with melanoma.

This rearrangement joins TRBV10-3 to TRBJ2-7; 12 bases fit TRBD1. Germline values: CDR1 ENHRY, CDR2 SYGVKD. V dropped 9 bases and J dropped 6; count of bases not matched to a gene: 9. The CDR3 is made up of 14 amino acids. As DNA, the CDR3 is TGTGCCATTGCCGGGACAGGGGGCGCGGGCGAGCAGTACTTC. The encoded protein is CAIAGTGGAGEQYF.

This clone has only one observation. V usage is TRBV12-2 and J usage is TRBJ1-5; the table's TRBD1 call for D was not verified on the DNA. TRBV12-2 is a known pseudogene. The CDR3 sequence is 15 residues long. In DNA, the CDR3 is TGTGCAAGTCGCTTAGCTTCACAGGGCAATCAGCCCCAGCATTTT. Translated: CASRLASQGNQPQHF.

This clone was detected once. The same CDR3 also results from other DNA sequences found in this sample. V gene TRBV2 combines with J gene TRBJ1-3; no firm D call. V gave up 1 base and J gave up 0 bases, with 4 bases separating them. The CDR3 has 14 residues. Per germline, CDR1 SNHLY and CDR2 FYNNEI. The CDR3 spells CASSEGYSGNTIYF. The CDR3 DNA follows: TGTGCCAGCAGTGAAGGGTACTCTGGAAACACCATATATTTT.

Regarding this clone: A read error may account for a junction end that differs from germline. V and J are TRBV27 and TRBJ2-7; 7 bases map to TRBD1. The length of the CDR3 is 12 residues. CDR1 MNHEY and CDR2 SMNVEV come from the germline V gene (reference sequence). CDR3 sequence reads: CASRQGSGFMDF. In DNA, the CDR3 is TGTGCCAGCCGACAGGGATCGGGATTTATGGACTTC.

This chain connects TRBV29-1 to TRBJ2-7; D might be TRBD1 (5 bases). Germline lookup yields CDR1 SQVTM and CDR2 ANQGSEA. Trimming shortened V by 4 bases and J by 2 bases, and 6 bases separated the two germline ends. The CDR3 is 11 amino acids. CDR3 region: CSVGTTYEQYF. The CDR3 bases are TGCAGCGTTGGGACAACCTACGAGCAGTACTTC.

J is TRBJ1-1 and V is TRBV27; no firm D call. CDR3 length: 15 residues. V gave up 5 bases and J gave up 4 bases, with 17 bases separating them. The germline V gene has CDR1 MNHEY and CDR2 SMNVEV (reference sequence). CDR3 sequence: CASSPSTVIRTEAFF. The CDR3 DNA is TGTGCCAGCAGTCCATCAACCGTAATACGCACTGAAGCTTTCTTT.

The chain has TRBV7-9 and TRBJ1-1; 7 bases are a match to TRBD1. Per germline, CDR1 SEHNR and CDR2 FQNEAQ (reference sequence). Trimming at V came to 5 bases and at J to 1 base, leaving 16 bases not matched to a gene. This CDR3 has 18 amino acids. The CDR3 region is CASSQIAQGVKGNTEAFF. The CDR3 nucleotides are TGTGCCAGCAGCCAGATAGCCCAGGGGGTCAAAGGGAACACTGAAGCTTTCTTT.

The chain couples TRBV19 to TRBJ1-6, with D possibly being TRBD1 (6 bases). The CDR3 covers 12 residues. The germline V gene encodes CDR1 LNHDA and CDR2 SQIVND (reference sequence). Trimming removed 6 bases at V and 12 bases at J, with 12 bases between. CDR3 coding DNA: TGTGCCAGTAGGATGAAACAGGGACCCCTCCACTTT. This sequence encodes CASRMKQGPLHF.

J is TRBJ1-2 and V is TRBV13, with D uncertain. Germline V gene data show CDR1 as PRHDT and CDR2 as FYEKMQ (reference sequence). Between the trimmed V and J ends, which lost 1 base and 2 bases, there was a span of 11 bases. This CDR3 region has 15 residues. CDR3 residues: CASSLVTGVNYGYTF. The CDR3 DNA is TGTGCCAGCAGCTTAGTAACGGGCGTCAACTATGGCTACACCTTC. The full variable domain, completed using reference TRBV13 and TRBJ1-2, is AAGVIQSPRHLIKEKRETATLKCYPIPRHDTVYWYQQGPGQDPQFLISFYEKMQSDKGSIPDRFSAQQFSDYHSELNMSSLELGDSALYFCASSLVTGVNYGYTFGSGTRLTVV.

The rearrangement links TRBV5-1 to TRBJ2-5; either TRBD1 or TRBD2 may supply D (5 bases each). V lost 2 bases, J lost 5 bases, and 10 bases lay in between. Looked up from germline, CDR1 is SGHRS and CDR2 is YFSETQ. This CDR3 comprises 13 residues. CDR3 sequence (DNA): TGCGCCAGCAGCTTCGGCTGGGGGGAGACCCAGTACTTC. This encodes CASSFGWGETQYF. Full variable domain (outside the CDR3, taken from reference TRBV5-1 and TRBJ2-5): KAGVTQTPRYLIKTRGQQVTLSCSPISGHRSVSWYQQTPGQGLQFLFEYFSETQRNKGNFPGRFSGRQFSNSRSEMNVSTLELGDSALYLCASSFGWGETQYFGPGTRLLVL.

This sequence joins TRBV13 and TRBJ2-1; 8 bases map to TRBD2. The V gene end was trimmed by 4 bases and the J gene end by 0 bases; junction bases not matched to a gene: 2. CDR3 length equals 15 residues. CDR1 is PRHDT and CDR2 is FYEKMQ in the germline V gene (reference sequence). The CDR3 DNA sequence: TGTGCCAGCAGCTCGGGGGGGAGCTCCTACAATGAGCAGTTCTTC. Translation: CASSSGGSSYNEQFF.

The rearrangement uses TRBV5-1 and TRBJ1-4; the D gene is possibly TRBD1 (5 bases). CDR3 length: 15 residues. Looked up from germline, CDR1 is SGHRS and CDR2 is YFSETQ. Trimming shortened V by 4 bases and J by 1 base, and 11 bases separated the two germline ends. In DNA, the CDR3 is TGCGCCAGCAGCACAGGACGTGGAACTAATGAAAAACTGTTTTTT. It yields the protein CASSTGRGTNEKLFF.

The V call is TRBV2, the J call TRBJ1-5, with 7 bases identical to TRBD1. This CDR3 is built from 16 residues. Trimming at V came to 6 bases and at J to 2 bases, leaving 10 bases not matched to a gene. Looked up from germline, CDR1 is SNHLY and CDR2 is FYNNEI. The CDR3 DNA sequence: TGTGCCAGCAGGGGGAGACAGGGTAACGGCAATCAGCCCCAGCATTTT. Translating gives CASRGRQGNGNQPQHF. Full variable domain (outside the CDR3, taken from reference TRBV2 and TRBJ1-5): EPEVTQTPSHQVTQMGQEVILRCVPISNHLYFYWYRQILGQKVEFLVSFYNNEISEKSEIFDDQFSVERPDGSNFTLKIRSTKLEDSAMYFCASRGRQGNGNQPQHFGDGTRLSIL.

J is TRBJ2-3 and V is TRBV7-2; D is unclear. Germline V gene data show CDR1 as SGHTA and CDR2 as FQGNSA. The V and J ends lost 2 bases and 3 bases respectively, with 15 bases between them. This CDR3 region has 16 residues. CDR3 DNA sequence: TGTGCCAGCAGCTTACACGTAACGCTGGGGACAGATACGCAGTATTTT. Its protein product is CASSLHVTLGTDTQYF. Using reference TRBV7-2 and TRBJ2-3 for the parts outside the CDR3, the full variable domain is GAGVSQSPSNKVTEKGKDVELRCDPISGHTALYWYRQSLGQGLEFLIYFQGNSAPDKSGLPSDRFSAERTGGSVSTLTIQRTQQEDSAVYLCASSLHVTLGTDTQYFGPGTRLTVL.

The chain couples TRBV4-1 to TRBJ1-6; no clear D. With 0 bases removed from V and 7 bases from J, the gap between germline ends came to 7 bases. Germline assignment: CDR1 MGHRA and CDR2 YSYEKL. This CDR3 comprises 14 residues. This CDR3 is CASSQDPGNSPLHF. The DNA for the CDR3 is TGCGCCAGCAGCCAAGACCCGGGAAATTCACCCCTCCACTTT.

The chain has TRBV29-1 and TRBJ2-5, with D perhaps matching TRBD1 (6 bases). CDR3 length: 13 amino acids. Trimming took 4 bases from V and 5 from J, leaving 14 bases between them. CDR1 and CDR2 (germline): SQVTM, ANQGSEA. Here the CDR3 DNA reads TGCAGCGTTGCCCGGGCACAGGGTGAGACCCAGTACTTC. It encodes CSVARAQGETQYF. The variable domain in full, with the rest retrieved from reference TRBV29-1 and TRBJ2-5, is SAVISQKPSRDICQRGTSLTIQCQVDSQVTMMFWYRQQPGQSLTLIATANQGSEATYESGFVIDKFPISRPNLTFSTLTVSNMSPEDSSIYLCSVARAQGETQYFGPGTRLLVL.

This rearrangement joins TRBV30 to TRBJ1-2, with 8 bases aligning to TRBD1. CDR1 is GTSNPN, CDR2 SVGIG, per germline (reference sequence). Trimming at V came to 6 bases and at J to 4 bases, leaving 4 bases not matched to a gene. The CDR3 consists of 12 residues. DNA for the CDR3: TGTGCCTGTCGGACAGGGCCCTATGGCTACACCTTC. It codes for CACRTGPYGYTF.

The genes are TRBV30 and TRBJ2-3; D may be TRBD1 or TRBD2 (6 bases each). Germline CDR1 GTSNPN, CDR2 SVGIG (reference sequence). This CDR3 has 14 residues. V lost 4 bases to trimming and J lost 2 bases, with 13 bases between them. As DNA, the CDR3 is TGTGCCTGGACTCGAGGGGGGAACACAGATACGCAGTATTTT. Translating gives CAWTRGGNTDTQYF.

The rearrangement uses TRBV9 and TRBJ2-7, with TRBD1 as a possible D gene (6 bases). This CDR3 is built from 16 residues. The germline V gene has CDR1 SGDLS and CDR2 YYNGEE. Trimming shortened V by 1 base and J by 1 base, and 15 bases separated the two germline ends. The CDR3, as DNA: TGTGCCAGCAGCGTATCGCTGGGGGCAGCTTCCTACGAGCAGTACTTC. Translation gives CASSVSLGAASYEQYF. Supplemented by reference TRBV9 and TRBJ2-7, the full variable domain reads DSGVTQTPKHLITATGQRVTLRCSPRSGDLSVYWYQQSLDQGLQFLIQYYNGEERAKGNILERFSAQQFPDLHSELNLSSLELGDSALYFCASSVSLGAASYEQYFGPGTRLTVT.

CDR3 protein: CASSLGTSFEQYF. The CDR3 bases are TGTGCCAGCAGCTTGGGGACTAGCTTCGAGCAGTACTTC. The V and J genes are TRBV5-6 and TRBJ2-7; 8 bases line up with TRBD2. The CDR3 covers 13 residues. The V segment lost 0 bases and the J segment 6 bases; nucleotides outside the gene matches: 2. The germline gives CDR1 SGHDT, CDR2 YYEEEE.

The rearrangement uses TRBV19 and TRBJ1-2; a weak D match, TRBD1 (5 bases). Trimming left V 3 bases short and J 5 bases short, with 13 bases between. The length of the CDR3 is 14 residues. Germline V gene lookup returns CDR1 LNHDA and CDR2 SQIVND (reference sequence). The CDR3 sequence is CASSIPTGPYGYTF. CDR3 sequence (DNA): TGTGCCAGTAGTATCCCCACGGGACCTTATGGCTACACCTTC.

The J gene is TRBJ2-7, the V gene TRBV7-9; D is undetermined. With 1 base removed from V and 1 base from J, the gap between germline ends came to 5 bases. CDR1 is SEHNR and CDR2 is FQNEAQ in the germline V gene (reference sequence). The length of the CDR3 is 13 residues. This CDR3 reads CASSLVWSYEQYF. DNA for the CDR3: TGTGCCAGCAGCTTAGTGTGGTCCTACGAGCAGTACTTC.

The rearrangement joins TRBV19 to TRBJ1-2; 7 bases align to TRBD1. The junction had 10 bases not matched to a gene; V was cut back by 5 bases and J by 4 bases. This CDR3 is built from 15 residues. Germline V lookup: CDR1 LNHDA, CDR2 SQIVND (reference sequence). The CDR3 DNA reads TGTGCCAGTAGTGCCCCGGGACAGCAAATCTATGGCTACACCTTC. Translated, it gives CASSAPGQQIYGYTF.

This chain links TRBV4-2 with TRBJ2-5; 7 positions match TRBD1. The CDR3 runs 15 residues. Germline V gene data show CDR1 as LGHNA and CDR2 as YNFKEQ. V was pared by 5 bases and J by 3 bases, with 9 bases of the junction left unmatched. In DNA form, the CDR3 reads TGTGCCAGCAGCGACCTCGGGACAGAGGAAGAGACCCAGTACTTC. Amino acid sequence: CASSDLGTEEETQYF.

In its sample, this clone was seen a few times. The rearrangement uses TRBV5-1 and TRBJ1-2, with 7 bases fitting TRBD1. The V gene's germline CDR1 is SGHRS and CDR2 YFSETQ. The J segment lost 4 bases and the V segment lost 4 bases, leaving 7 bases of the junction unmatched. The CDR3 spans 14 residues. The DNA for the CDR3 is TGCGCCAGCAGCCTGGACAGGATTGGCTATGGCTACACCTTC. Protein: CASSLDRIGYGYTF.

The rearrangement uses TRBV28 and TRBJ1-1; D gene ambiguous. The CDR3 has 11 residues. V shed 2 bases and J shed 4 bases, with 2 bases lying between them. Germline CDR1 reads MDHEN; CDR2 reads SYDVKM. The CDR3 DNA sequence: TGTGCCAGCAGTTTAATCACTGAAGCTTTCTTT. Protein product: CASSLITEAFF.

The V call is TRBV5-1, the J call TRBJ2-5, with 9 bases lining up with TRBD2. This CDR3 region has 16 residues. J lost 5 bases, V lost 1 base, and 9 bases had no gene match. Per germline, CDR1 SGHRS and CDR2 YFSETQ. The CDR3 is CASSLTSGQAFETQYF. CDR3 coding DNA: TGCGCCAGCAGCTTGACTAGCGGGCAAGCCTTCGAGACCCAGTACTTC. Complete variable domain (other parts from reference TRBV5-1 and TRBJ2-5): KAGVTQTPRYLIKTRGQQVTLSCSPISGHRSVSWYQQTPGQGLQFLFEYFSETQRNKGNFPGRFSGRQFSNSRSEMNVSTLELGDSALYLCASSLTSGQAFETQYFGPGTRLLVL.

In DNA, the CDR3 is TGTGCCAGCAGCTCCACTAGCGGGGGGGCCTCCTACGAGCAGTACTTC. Protein product: CASSSTSGGASYEQYF. The chain couples TRBV7-9 to TRBJ2-7, with 13 nucleotides matching TRBD2. V trimming: 4 bases; J trimming: 0 bases; junction bases outside the gene matches: 3. CDR3 length equals 16 residues. The germline gives CDR1 SEHNR, CDR2 FQNEAQ (reference sequence). The complete variable domain, with remaining parts taken from reference TRBV7-9 and TRBJ2-7, reads DTGVSQNPRHKITKRGQNVTFRCDPISEHNRLYWYRQTLGQGPEFLTYFQNEAQLEKSRLLSDRFSAERPKGSFSTLEIQRTEQGDSAMYLCASSSTSGGASYEQYFGPGTRLTVT.

This sequence joins TRBV6-5 and TRBJ2-3; D might be TRBD1 (6 bases). CDR1 and CDR2 from the germline V gene are MNHEY and SVGAGI. Trimming removed 2 bases at V and 2 bases at J, with 8 bases between. This CDR3 spans 14 amino acids. This CDR3 reads CASSYQGFTDTQYF. Here the CDR3 DNA reads TGTGCCAGCAGTTACCAGGGGTTCACAGATACGCAGTATTTT.

This chain joins TRBV19 and TRBJ1-1; D uncertain. The CDR3 is made up of 13 amino acids. The germline gives CDR1 LNHDA, CDR2 SQIVND (reference sequence). V lost 7 bases, J lost 1 base, and 10 bases lay in between. This CDR3 reads CASKTERNTEAFF. The CDR3, as DNA: TGTGCCAGTAAAACAGAGAGGAACACTGAAGCTTTCTTT.